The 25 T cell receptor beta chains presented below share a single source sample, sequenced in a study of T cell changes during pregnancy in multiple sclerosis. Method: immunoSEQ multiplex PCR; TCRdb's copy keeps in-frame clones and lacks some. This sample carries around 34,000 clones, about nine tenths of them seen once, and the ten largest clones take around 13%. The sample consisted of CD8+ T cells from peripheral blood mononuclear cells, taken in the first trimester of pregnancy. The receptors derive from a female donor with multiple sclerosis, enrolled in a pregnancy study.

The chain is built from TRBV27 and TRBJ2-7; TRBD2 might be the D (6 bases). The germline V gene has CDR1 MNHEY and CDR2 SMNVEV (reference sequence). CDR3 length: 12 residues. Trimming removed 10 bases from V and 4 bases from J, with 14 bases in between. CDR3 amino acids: CATRRGGYEQYF. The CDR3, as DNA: TGTGCCACCAGGAGGGGAGGTTACGAGCAGTACTTC.

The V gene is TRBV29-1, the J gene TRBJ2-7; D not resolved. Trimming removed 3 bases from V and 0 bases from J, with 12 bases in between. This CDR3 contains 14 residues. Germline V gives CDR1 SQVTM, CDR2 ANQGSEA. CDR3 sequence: CSVEVRSSSYEQYF. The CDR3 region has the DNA TGCAGCGTTGAGGTCAGATCCAGCTCCTACGAGCAGTACTTC.

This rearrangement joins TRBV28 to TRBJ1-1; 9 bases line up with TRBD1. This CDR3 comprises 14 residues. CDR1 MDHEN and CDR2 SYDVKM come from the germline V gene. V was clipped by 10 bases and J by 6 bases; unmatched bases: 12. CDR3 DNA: TGTGCCACACAACAGGGGGCACGTCTACCTGAAGCTTTCTTT. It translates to CATQQGARLPEAFF.

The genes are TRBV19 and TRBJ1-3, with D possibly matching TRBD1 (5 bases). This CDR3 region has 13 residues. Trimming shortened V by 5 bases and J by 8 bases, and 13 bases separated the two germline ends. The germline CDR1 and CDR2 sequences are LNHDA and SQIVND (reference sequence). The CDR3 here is CASSRGNEDTIYF. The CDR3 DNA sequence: TGTGCCAGTAGTCGGGGGAACGAAGACACCATATATTTT.

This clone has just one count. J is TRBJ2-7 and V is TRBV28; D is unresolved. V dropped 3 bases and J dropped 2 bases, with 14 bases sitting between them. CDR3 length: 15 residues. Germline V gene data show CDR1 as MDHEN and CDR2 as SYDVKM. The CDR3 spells CASSLIQSSPYEQYF. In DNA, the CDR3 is TGTGCCAGCAGTTTGATTCAGTCATCCCCCTACGAGCAGTACTTC.

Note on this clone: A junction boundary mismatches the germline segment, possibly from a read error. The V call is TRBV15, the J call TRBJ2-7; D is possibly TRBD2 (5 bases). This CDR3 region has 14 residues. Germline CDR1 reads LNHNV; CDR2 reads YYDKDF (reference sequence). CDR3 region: CATSRVGVSHEQYF. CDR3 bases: TGTGCCACCAGCAGAGTCGGGGTCTCCCACGAGCAGTACTTC.

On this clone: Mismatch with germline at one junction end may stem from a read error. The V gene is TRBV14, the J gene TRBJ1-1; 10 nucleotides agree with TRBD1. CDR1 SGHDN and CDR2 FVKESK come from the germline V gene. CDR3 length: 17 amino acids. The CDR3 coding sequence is TGTGCCAGCAGCCCCCGGACAGGGGGTAGGTTGAAGACTGAAGCTTTCTTT. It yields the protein CASSPRTGGRLKTEAFF.

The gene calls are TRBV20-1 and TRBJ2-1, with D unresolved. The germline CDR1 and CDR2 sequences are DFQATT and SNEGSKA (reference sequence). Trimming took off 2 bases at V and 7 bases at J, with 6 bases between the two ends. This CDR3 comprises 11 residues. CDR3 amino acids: CSARLINEQFF. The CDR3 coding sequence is TGCAGTGCTAGACTAATAAATGAGCAGTTCTTC.

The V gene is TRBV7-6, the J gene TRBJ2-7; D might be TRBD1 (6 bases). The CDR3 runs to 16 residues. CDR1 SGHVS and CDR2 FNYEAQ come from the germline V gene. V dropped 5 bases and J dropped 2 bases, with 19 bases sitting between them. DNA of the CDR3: TGTGCCAGCAGCATGGGGCTCGGGACAACCACCTACGAGCAGTACTTC. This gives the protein CASSMGLGTTTYEQYF.

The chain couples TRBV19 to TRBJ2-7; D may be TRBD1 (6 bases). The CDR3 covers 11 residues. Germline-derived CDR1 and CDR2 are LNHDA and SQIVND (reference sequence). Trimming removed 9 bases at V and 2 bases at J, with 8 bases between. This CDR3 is CASGDTYEQYF. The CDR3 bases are TGTGCCAGCGGGGACACCTACGAGCAGTACTTC.

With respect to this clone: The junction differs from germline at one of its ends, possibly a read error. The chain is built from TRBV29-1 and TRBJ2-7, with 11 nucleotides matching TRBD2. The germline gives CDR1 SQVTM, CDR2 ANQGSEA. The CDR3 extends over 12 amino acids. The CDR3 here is CSVQSPSGGQNF. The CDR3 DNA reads TGCAGCGTCCAGAGTCCTAGCGGGGGGCAAAACTTC.

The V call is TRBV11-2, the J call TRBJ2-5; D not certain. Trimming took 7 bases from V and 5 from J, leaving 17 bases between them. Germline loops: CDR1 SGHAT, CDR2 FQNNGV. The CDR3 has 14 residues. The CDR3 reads CASTVRSPVETQYF. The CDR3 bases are TGTGCCAGCACCGTTAGAAGTCCCGTGGAGACCCAGTACTTC.

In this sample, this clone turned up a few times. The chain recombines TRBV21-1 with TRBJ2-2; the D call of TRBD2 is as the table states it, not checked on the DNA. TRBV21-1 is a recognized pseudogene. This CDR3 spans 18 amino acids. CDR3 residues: CASSSQRSLPRISGELFF. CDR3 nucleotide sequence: TGTGCCAGCAGCTCCCAGAGGTCACTACCCCGTATCTCCGGGGAGCTGTTTTTT.

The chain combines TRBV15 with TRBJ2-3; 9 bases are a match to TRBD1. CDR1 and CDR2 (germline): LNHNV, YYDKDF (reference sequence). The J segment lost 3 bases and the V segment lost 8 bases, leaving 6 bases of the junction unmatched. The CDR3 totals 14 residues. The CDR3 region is CATSRTGVTDTQYF. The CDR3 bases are TGTGCCACCTCGCGGACAGGGGTGACAGATACGCAGTATTTT. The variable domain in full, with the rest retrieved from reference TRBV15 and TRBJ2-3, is DAMVIQNPRYQVTQFGKPVTLSCSQTLNHNVMYWYQQKSSQAPKLLFHYYDKDFNNEADTPDNFQSRRPNTSFCFLDIRSPGLGDTAMYLCATSRTGVTDTQYFGPGTRLTVL.

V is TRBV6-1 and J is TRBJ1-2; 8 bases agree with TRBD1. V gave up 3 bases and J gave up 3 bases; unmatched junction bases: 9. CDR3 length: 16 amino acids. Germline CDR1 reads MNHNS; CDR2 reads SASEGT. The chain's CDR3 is CASSDLQGALDYGYTF. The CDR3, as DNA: TGTGCCAGCAGTGACCTCCAGGGGGCCTTGGACTATGGCTACACCTTC.

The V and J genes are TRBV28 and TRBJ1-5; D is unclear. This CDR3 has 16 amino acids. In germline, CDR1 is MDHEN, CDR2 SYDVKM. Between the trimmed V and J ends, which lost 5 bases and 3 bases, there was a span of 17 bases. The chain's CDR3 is CASSPVSSLINQPQHF. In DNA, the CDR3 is TGTGCCAGCAGTCCGGTGAGTTCCCTCATCAATCAGCCCCAGCATTTT.

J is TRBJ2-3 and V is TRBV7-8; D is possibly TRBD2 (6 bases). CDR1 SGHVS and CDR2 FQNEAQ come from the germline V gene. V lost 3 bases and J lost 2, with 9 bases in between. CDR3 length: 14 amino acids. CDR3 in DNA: TGTGCCAGCAGCTTCTTAGCGGACACAGATACGCAGTATTTT. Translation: CASSFLADTDTQYF.

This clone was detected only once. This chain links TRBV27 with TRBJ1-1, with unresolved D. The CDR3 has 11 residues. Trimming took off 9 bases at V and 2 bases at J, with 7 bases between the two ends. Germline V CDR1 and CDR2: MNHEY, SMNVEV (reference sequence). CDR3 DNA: TGTGCCAGTTGGGCCAACACTGAAGCTTTCTTT. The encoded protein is CASWANTEAFF.

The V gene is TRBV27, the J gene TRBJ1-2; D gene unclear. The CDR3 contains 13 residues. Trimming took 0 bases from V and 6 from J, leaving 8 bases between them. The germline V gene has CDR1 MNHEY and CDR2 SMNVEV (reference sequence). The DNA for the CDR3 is TGTGCCAGCAGTTTATCCCGGGTGCATGGCTACACCTTC. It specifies CASSLSRVHGYTF.

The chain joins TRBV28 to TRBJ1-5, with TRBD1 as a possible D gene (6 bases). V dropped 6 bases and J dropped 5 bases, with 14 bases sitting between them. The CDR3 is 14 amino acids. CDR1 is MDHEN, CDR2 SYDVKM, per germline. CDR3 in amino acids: CASSSTGPHQPQHF. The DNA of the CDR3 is TGTGCCAGCAGCTCTACAGGGCCCCATCAGCCCCAGCATTTT.

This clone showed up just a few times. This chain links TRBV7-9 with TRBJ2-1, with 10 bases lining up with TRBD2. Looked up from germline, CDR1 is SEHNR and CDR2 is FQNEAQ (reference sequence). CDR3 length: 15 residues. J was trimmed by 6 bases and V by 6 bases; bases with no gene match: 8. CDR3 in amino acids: CASRPPGLAINEQFF. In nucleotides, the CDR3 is TGTGCCAGCAGACCGCCGGGACTAGCGATCAATGAGCAGTTCTTC.

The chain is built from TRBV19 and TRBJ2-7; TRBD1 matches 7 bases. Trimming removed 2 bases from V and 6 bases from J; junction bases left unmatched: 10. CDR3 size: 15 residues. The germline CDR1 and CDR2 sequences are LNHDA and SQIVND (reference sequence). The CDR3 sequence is CASSILATGSGEQYF. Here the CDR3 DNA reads TGTGCCAGTAGTATACTCGCGACAGGGTCAGGCGAGCAGTACTTC.

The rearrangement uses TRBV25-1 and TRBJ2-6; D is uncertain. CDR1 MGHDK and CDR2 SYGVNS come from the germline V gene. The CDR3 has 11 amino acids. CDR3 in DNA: TGTGCATCGGCTGGGGCCAACGTCCTGACTTTC. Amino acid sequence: CASAGANVLTF.

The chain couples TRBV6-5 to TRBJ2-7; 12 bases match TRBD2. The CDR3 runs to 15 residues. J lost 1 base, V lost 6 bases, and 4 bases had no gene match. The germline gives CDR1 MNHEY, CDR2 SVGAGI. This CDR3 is CASSQGLAGSYEQYF. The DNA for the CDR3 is TGTGCCAGCAGCCAAGGACTAGCGGGGTCCTACGAGCAGTACTTC.

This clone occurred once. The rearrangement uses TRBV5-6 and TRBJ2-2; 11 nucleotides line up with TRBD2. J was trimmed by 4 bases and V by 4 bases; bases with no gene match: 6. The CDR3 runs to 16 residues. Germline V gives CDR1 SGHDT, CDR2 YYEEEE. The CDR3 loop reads CASSHGTSGGTGELFF. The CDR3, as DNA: TGTGCCAGCAGCCACGGGACTAGCGGCGGCACCGGGGAGCTGTTTTTT.